This T cell receptor (beta chain) was observed in a study of CD8 T cells in Susac syndrome. Sequencing targeted TCR beta in blood CD8+ and CD4+ T cells. Negative isolation was used for CD8+ and CD4+ T cells, and FACS enrichment was applied to TEMRA cells. Study-level findings and limits: As acknowledged by the study, its TCR sequencing and HLA analysis included a relatively small number of individuals.

On this clonotype itself: Its antigen is as yet unknown. Germline and junction disagree at one end, which may indicate a read error.

Germline CDR1 SSHAT, CDR2 FNYEAQ (reference sequence). CDR3 length: 13 amino acids. Random hexamers served to reverse transcribe about 0.5 to 1 ug RNA. The TCR beta CDR3 was amplified by immunoSEQ multiplex PCR across 54 Vbeta, 13 Jbeta. TCRdb reprocessed the immunoSEQ multiplex PCR reads via MiXCR and lists one record per CDR3 protein. Of about 130,000 distinct CDR3 sequences listed, 93% are singletons. The chain joins TRBV7-7 to TRBJ2-2; D is perhaps TRBD2 (5 bases). The sequenced material came from CD8+ T cells from PBMCs. This clonotype originated in a human donor with multiple sclerosis. This chain's CDR3 is CASSLTGTGELFF. CDR3 DNA: TGTGCTAGCAGCTTAACGGGAACCGGGGAGCTGTTTTTT.